This T cell receptor (beta chain) derives from a study of blood T cell repertoires in COVID-19. Sequencing was performed with immunoSEQ multiplex PCR; in TCRdb, only in-frame clones are kept and a portion is missing. The sample yields roughly 97,000 clones, 85% to 90% seen once. This CDR3 has 15 amino acids. V was clipped by 4 bases and J by 3 bases, with 14 bases between them. From germline, CDR1 is MGHRA and CDR2 YSYEKL. The sequence was obtained from a man aged 50-60 years with acute or convalescent COVID-19. This sequence joins TRBV4-1 and TRBJ2-3; tentatively, D is TRBD2 (5 bases). The specimen sequenced was peripheral blood. The CDR3 DNA follows: TGCGCCAGCAGCCTCCTACTAAGCGGAACAGATACGCAGTATTTT. It encodes CASSLLLSGTDTQYF.